The 8 T cell receptor beta chains listed next were all sequenced from one sample in a study of CD8 T cells in Susac syndrome. The RNA, roughly 0.5 to 1 ug, was put through reverse transcription using random hexamers. TCRdb redid the calling of the immunoSEQ multiplex PCR reads with MiXCR, one entry per CDR3 protein. This table has about 430,000 distinct CDR3 sequences, 85% appearing once. Sequencing was performed on CD8+ T cells from PBMCs. The origin of the receptors is a human donor with multiple sclerosis.

This chain links TRBV19 with TRBJ2-1; D is possibly TRBD1 (6 bases). Deletions cut 4 bases from V and 4 bases from J, with 11 bases between. This CDR3 region has 14 residues. CDR1 and CDR2 (germline): LNHDA, SQIVND (reference sequence). The CDR3 loop is CASSSQGNYNEQFF. CDR3 sequence (DNA): TGTGCCAGTAGTAGCCAGGGGAATTACAATGAGCAGTTCTTC.

The V and J genes are TRBV28 and TRBJ2-1, with D perhaps being TRBD1 or TRBD2 (5 bases each). The length of the CDR3 is 14 residues. With 2 bases removed from V and 5 bases from J, the gap between germline ends came to 10 bases. The germline gives CDR1 MDHEN, CDR2 SYDVKM. CDR3: CASSLPQGDNEQFF. DNA for the CDR3: TGTGCCAGCAGTTTACCGCAGGGAGACAATGAGCAGTTCTTC.

The chain is built from TRBV7-8 and TRBJ2-2, with 9 bases aligning to TRBD2. The junction had 10 bases not matched to a gene; V was cut back by 6 bases and J by 2 bases. Germline-derived CDR1 and CDR2 are SGHVS and FQNEAQ. The CDR3 runs to 17 residues. CDR3 DNA sequence: TGTGCCAGCAGTCATATAGCGGGGGAATTTAACACCGGGGAGCTGTTTTTT. Encoded protein: CASSHIAGEFNTGELFF.

This chain joins TRBV27 and TRBJ2-2; 10 bases line up with TRBD2. Germline V CDR1 and CDR2: MNHEY, SMNVEV (reference sequence). The CDR3 runs to 16 residues. Trimming cost V 5 bases and J 0 bases; bases outside gene matches: 3. CDR3 nucleotide sequence: TGTGCCAGCAGTACTAGCGGGGCTACGAACACCGGGGAGCTGTTTTTT. As protein: CASSTSGATNTGELFF.

The chain has TRBV27 and TRBJ2-5, with 7 bases lining up with TRBD1. Germline V lookup: CDR1 MNHEY, CDR2 SMNVEV (reference sequence). This CDR3 region has 17 residues. J was trimmed by 2 bases and V by 3 bases; bases with no gene match: 12. In DNA, the CDR3 is TGTGCCAGCAGTTTGAAGGGGGCGTATCTCATTCAAGAGACCCAGTACTTC. Protein: CASSLKGAYLIQETQYF.

The chain carries TRBV7-9 and TRBJ1-5; tentative D call: TRBD1 (5 bases). The CDR3 has 18 residues. V lost 6 bases and J lost 2, with 23 bases in between. The germline CDR1 and CDR2 sequences are SEHNR and FQNEAQ (reference sequence). CDR3 sequence reads: CASSQTGTEGLRNQPQHF. As DNA, the CDR3 is TGTGCCAGCAGTCAAACCGGGACGGAGGGTTTGCGCAATCAGCCCCAGCATTTT.

This chain connects TRBV11-2 to TRBJ2-1; D may be TRBD1 or TRBD2 (5 bases each). Per the germline V gene, CDR1 is SGHAT and CDR2 is FQNNGV. The CDR3 totals 15 residues. Trimming took 0 bases from V and 4 from J, leaving 10 bases between them. The CDR3 loop is CASSLEGDPYNEQFF. The DNA for the CDR3 is TGTGCCAGCAGCTTAGAGGGGGACCCATACAATGAGCAGTTCTTC.

The chain joins TRBV18 to TRBJ1-5, with D possibly being TRBD1 (5 bases). From germline, CDR1 is KGHSH and CDR2 LQKENI. CDR3 length equals 14 residues. Trimming pared 6 bases from V and 5 bases from J, leaving 14 bases between. The CDR3, as DNA: TGTGCCAGCTCCCCTTATGGGGACGATCAGCCCCAGCATTTT. It codes for CASSPYGDDQPQHF.